This T cell receptor (beta chain) is drawn from a study of T cells in Graves' hyperthyroidism and ophthalmopathy. The CDR3 covers 11 residues. V dropped 8 bases and J dropped 2 bases, with 9 bases sitting between them. Germline V gene data show CDR1 as SQVTM and CDR2 as ANQGSEA. Each 10 ml fresh peripheral blood draw supplied the PBMCs. Amplified TCR beta CDR3 regions came from RNA transcripts. With the HTBI primer set, the TCR CDR3 went through a first round of RT-PCR. TCRdb reprocessed the multiplex PCR reads via MiXCR and lists one record per CDR3 protein. The sample contains 400,000 to 500,000 distinct CDR3 sequences, around 15% of which appear only once. This clonotype showed up many times.

The receptor was derived from a woman aged 18-35 years with Graves' hyperthyroidism. The genes are TRBV29-1 and TRBJ1-1; a weak D match, TRBD1 (6 bases). Sequencing input: blood. CDR3 residues: CSPDRNTEAFF. CDR3 sequence (DNA): TGCAGCCCGGACAGAAACACTGAAGCTTTCTTT.